This entry features one T cell receptor (beta chain) sequence. These data come from a study of shared clonotypes between healthy human individuals. Looked up from germline, CDR1 is KGHSH and CDR2 is LQKENI. The germline V and J ends were trimmed by 5 bases and 3 bases, with 10 bases remaining between them. CDR3 length equals 13 residues. The table came from immunoSEQ multiplex PCR; TCRdb's copy has only in-frame clones and leaves some out. This sample has about 2.3 million clones, with about 92% found just once. This TCR came from a man in his late teens or twenties in good health. Some clones in this sample may be carry-over from other donors' samples. The sequencing sample was made of naive CD4+ T cells from PBMCs. Subset noted: CD45RA+ positively selected. The rearrangement links TRBV18 to TRBJ1-1; no clear D gene. This chain's CDR3 is CASSSDGYTEAFF. As DNA, the CDR3 is TGTGCCAGCTCATCGGACGGCTACACTGAAGCTTTCTTT.